Presented here are 13 T cell receptor beta chains from one specimen sequenced in a study of blood T cell repertoires in COVID-19. The method was immunoSEQ multiplex PCR; TCRdb's version includes in-frame clones alone and lacks a portion of them. Here the sample spans fewer than 350,000 clones, roughly 89% being singletons. The sequencing input was PBMCs or T cells enriched from blood (not recorded which). The receptors stem from a woman aged 18 to 35 with acute COVID-19.

The J gene is TRBJ2-7, the V gene TRBV7-2; 8 bases are a match to TRBD1. Germline lookup yields CDR1 SGHTA and CDR2 FQGNSA. V was clipped by 4 bases and J by 7 bases; unmatched bases: 12. The length of the CDR3 is 15 residues. CDR3 nucleotide sequence: TGTGCCAGCAGCTCTCCCGGACAGGGAGGCTTGGAGCAGTACTTC. Translated: CASSSPGQGGLEQYF.

The chain recombines TRBV11-1 with TRBJ2-7; 8 nucleotides line up with TRBD1. This CDR3 is 15 amino acids long. Per germline, CDR1 SGHAT and CDR2 FQDESV (reference sequence). The J segment lost 5 bases and the V segment lost 1 base, leaving 7 bases of the junction unmatched. The CDR3 loop reads CASSLDGQGPNEQYF. The CDR3 nucleotides read TGTGCCAGCAGCTTAGACGGACAGGGCCCGAACGAGCAGTACTTC.

This clone was recorded once. The chain employs TRBV7-9 and TRBJ2-2, with TRBD2 identical over 8 bases. The length of the CDR3 is 15 residues. The V and J ends lost 7 bases and 6 bases, in that order; junction bases with no gene match: 10. Germline-derived CDR1 and CDR2 are SEHNR and FQNEAQ (reference sequence). The CDR3 protein is CASTPGGAAAGELFF. For the CDR3, the DNA is TGTGCCAGCACCCCCGGGGGGGCCGCGGCCGGGGAGCTGTTTTTT.

V gene TRBV5-4 combines with J gene TRBJ2-3; possibly TRBD2 for D (5 bases). The V gene's germline CDR1 is SGHNT and CDR2 YYREEE (reference sequence). The V end lost 0 bases, the J end lost 2 bases, and 10 bases lay between the germline ends. The CDR3 has 15 amino acids. CDR3 DNA: TGTGCCAGCAGCTTGGGGCGGGCAGACACAGATACGCAGTATTTT. Amino acids: CASSLGRADTDTQYF.

CDR3 sequence reads: CASSQEVRADTGELFF. Here the CDR3 DNA reads TGCGCCAGCAGCCAAGAGGTGAGGGCGGACACCGGGGAGCTGTTTTTT. The chain recombines TRBV4-3 with TRBJ2-2; TRBD2 is a possible D gene (5 bases). The germline V gene encodes CDR1 LGHNA and CDR2 YSLEER. The V end lost 0 bases, the J end lost 3 bases, and 11 bases lay between the germline ends. This CDR3 comprises 16 residues.

The V call is TRBV27, the J call TRBJ2-7, with TRBD1 identical over 8 bases. CDR1 is MNHEY and CDR2 is SMNVEV in the germline V gene (reference sequence). CDR3 length: 13 residues. With 6 bases clipped from V and 10 bases from J, the junction kept 11 bases outside the gene matches. This CDR3 reads CASRPGQQGAQYF. In DNA, the CDR3 is TGTGCCAGCAGACCAGGGCAGCAGGGGGCCCAGTACTTC.

V usage is TRBV24-1 and J usage is TRBJ2-1; 9 bases match TRBD2. Germline CDR1 and CDR2: KGHDR and SFDVKD. The CDR3 consists of 14 residues. Unmatched junction bases numbered 4, after V lost 4 bases and J lost 7 bases. The DNA of the CDR3 is TGTGCCACCAGTGACCCGCGGGGGGGAAATGAGCAGTTCTTC. Protein product: CATSDPRGGNEQFF.

CDR3 sequence (DNA): TGTGCCAGCAGTGCTACAACTAGCTGGGACTACAATGAGCAGTTCTTC. Residues: CASSATTSWDYNEQFF. This rearrangement joins TRBV2 to TRBJ2-1; D might be TRBD2 (6 bases). There are 16 residues in the CDR3. CDR1 SNHLY and CDR2 FYNNEI come from the germline V gene. V lost 4 bases to trimming and J lost 3 bases, with 16 bases between them.

The chain uses TRBV5-1 and TRBJ1-1; D is undetermined. CDR3 length: 15 amino acids. Germline lookup yields CDR1 SGHRS and CDR2 YFSETQ. Trimming stripped 2 bases from V and 6 bases from J, with 17 bases between. The CDR3 sequence: CASSFMAASVPEAFF. The CDR3 coding sequence is TGCGCCAGCAGCTTTATGGCCGCCAGCGTCCCTGAAGCTTTCTTT.

V usage is TRBV10-3 and J usage is TRBJ1-2; no firm D call. From germline, CDR1 is ENHRY and CDR2 SYGVKD. Trimming took off 7 bases at V and 5 bases at J, with 14 bases between the two ends. The CDR3 totals 13 residues. The chain's CDR3 is CAIMSTPPYGYTF. DNA for the CDR3: TGTGCCATCATGTCGACACCGCCTTATGGCTACACCTTC.

V and J are TRBV10-1 and TRBJ2-2; 13 nucleotides match TRBD2. Trimming took 4 bases from V and 7 from J; bases not matched to a gene: 0. CDR1 is WNHNN and CDR2 is SYGVQD in the germline V gene (reference sequence). The CDR3 spans 14 residues. CDR3 coding DNA: TGCGCCAGCAGTGGGACTAGCGGGAGCGGGGAGCTGTTTTTT. The encoded protein is CASSGTSGSGELFF.

This chain connects TRBV19 to TRBJ2-2; TRBD1 aligns across 9 bases. The CDR3 is 16 amino acids. Looked up from germline, CDR1 is LNHDA and CDR2 is SQIVND (reference sequence). After removal of 5 bases from V and 5 bases from J, the junction contained 9 bases not matched to a gene. This chain's CDR3 is CASSRAGTGKTGELFF. CDR3 in DNA: TGTGCCAGTAGTCGAGCCGGGACAGGGAAAACCGGGGAGCTGTTTTTT.

CDR3 nucleotides: TGTGCCTGGACGCAGAAGGAGACAGGGGGCTACTATGGCTACACCTTC. Translated: CAWTQKETGGYYGYTF. The rearrangement joins TRBV30 to TRBJ1-2; 10 bases map to TRBD1. This CDR3 spans 16 amino acids. J lost 3 bases, V lost 4 bases, and 11 bases had no gene match. Looked up from germline, CDR1 is GTSNPN and CDR2 is SVGIG (reference sequence).